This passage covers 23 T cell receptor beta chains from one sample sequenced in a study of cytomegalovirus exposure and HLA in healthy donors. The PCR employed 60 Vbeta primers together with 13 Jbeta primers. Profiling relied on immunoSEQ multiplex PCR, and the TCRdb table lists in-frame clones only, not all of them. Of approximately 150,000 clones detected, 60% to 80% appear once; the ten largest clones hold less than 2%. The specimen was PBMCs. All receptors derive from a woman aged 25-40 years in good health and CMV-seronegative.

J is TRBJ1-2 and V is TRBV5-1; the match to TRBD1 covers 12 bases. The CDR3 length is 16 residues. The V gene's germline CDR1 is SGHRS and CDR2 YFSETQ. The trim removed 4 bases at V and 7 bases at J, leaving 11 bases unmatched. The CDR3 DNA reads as TGCGCCAGCAGCCACCCGGGACAGGGGGCAGTAGGTGGCTACACCTTC. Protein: CASSHPGQGAVGGYTF.

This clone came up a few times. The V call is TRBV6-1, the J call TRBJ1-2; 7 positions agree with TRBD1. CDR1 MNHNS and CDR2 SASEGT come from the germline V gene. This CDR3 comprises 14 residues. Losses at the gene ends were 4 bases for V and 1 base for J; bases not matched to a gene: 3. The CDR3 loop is CASSAHRGNYGYTF. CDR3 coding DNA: TGTGCCAGCAGTGCCCACAGGGGTAACTATGGCTACACCTTC.

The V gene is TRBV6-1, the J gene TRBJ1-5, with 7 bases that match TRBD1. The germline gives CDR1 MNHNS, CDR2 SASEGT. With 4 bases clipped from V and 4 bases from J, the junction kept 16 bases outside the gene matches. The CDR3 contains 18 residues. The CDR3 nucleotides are TGTGCCAGCAGTGCAGGGCGGGAAGGGACAGTACTTAATCAGCCCCAGCATTTT. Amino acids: CASSAGREGTVLNQPQHF.

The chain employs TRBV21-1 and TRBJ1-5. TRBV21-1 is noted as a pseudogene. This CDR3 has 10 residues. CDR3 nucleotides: TGTGCCAGCCCTACGAAGCCCCAGCATTTT. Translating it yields CASPTKPQHF.

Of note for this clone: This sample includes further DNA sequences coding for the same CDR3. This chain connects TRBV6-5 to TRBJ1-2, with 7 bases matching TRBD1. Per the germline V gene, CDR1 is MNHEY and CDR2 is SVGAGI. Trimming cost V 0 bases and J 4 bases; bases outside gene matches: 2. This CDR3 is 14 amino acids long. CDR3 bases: TGTGCCAGCAGTTACTCGCCAGGGGGCTATGGCTACACCTTC. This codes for CASSYSPGGYGYTF.

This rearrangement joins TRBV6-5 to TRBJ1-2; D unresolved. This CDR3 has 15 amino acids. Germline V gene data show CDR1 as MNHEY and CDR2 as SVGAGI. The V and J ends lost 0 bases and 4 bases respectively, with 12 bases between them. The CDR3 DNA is TGTGCCAGCAGTTACTCTGGCAGGATTTCCTATGGCTACACCTTC. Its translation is CASSYSGRISYGYTF.

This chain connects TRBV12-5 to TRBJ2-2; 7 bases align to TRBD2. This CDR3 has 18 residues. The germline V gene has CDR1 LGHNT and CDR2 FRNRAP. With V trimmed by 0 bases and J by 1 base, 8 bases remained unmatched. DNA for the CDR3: TGTGCTAGTGGTTTGGTACCTAGCGGAAAATTGAACACCGGGGAGCTGTTTTTT. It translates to CASGLVPSGKLNTGELFF.

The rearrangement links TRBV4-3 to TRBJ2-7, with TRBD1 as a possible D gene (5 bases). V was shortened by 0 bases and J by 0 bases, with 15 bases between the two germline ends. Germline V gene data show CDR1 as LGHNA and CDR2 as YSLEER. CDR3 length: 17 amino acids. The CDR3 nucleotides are TGCGCCAGCAGCCAAGATCGGCGACAGACAAGCTCCTACGAGCAGTACTTC. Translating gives CASSQDRRQTSSYEQYF.

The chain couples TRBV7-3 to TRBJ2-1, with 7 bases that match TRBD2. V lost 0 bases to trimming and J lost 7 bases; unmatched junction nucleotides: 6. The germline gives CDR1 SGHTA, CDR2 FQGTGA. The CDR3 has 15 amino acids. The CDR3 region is CASSLTLRGWNEQFF. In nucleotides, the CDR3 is TGTGCCAGCAGCTTAACGCTGCGGGGGTGGAATGAGCAGTTCTTC.

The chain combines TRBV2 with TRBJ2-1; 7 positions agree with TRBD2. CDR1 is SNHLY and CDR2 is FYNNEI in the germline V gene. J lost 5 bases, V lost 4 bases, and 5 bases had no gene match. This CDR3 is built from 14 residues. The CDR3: CASSGYGGNNEQFF. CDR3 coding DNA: TGTGCCAGCAGTGGGTACGGGGGGAACAATGAGCAGTTCTTC.

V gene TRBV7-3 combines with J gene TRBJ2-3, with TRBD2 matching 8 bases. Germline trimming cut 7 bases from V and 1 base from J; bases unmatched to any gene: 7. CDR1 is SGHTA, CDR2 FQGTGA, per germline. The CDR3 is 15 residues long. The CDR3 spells CASNPTGGGTDTQYF. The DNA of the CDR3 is TGTGCCAGCAATCCAACCGGGGGGGGCACAGATACGCAGTATTTT.

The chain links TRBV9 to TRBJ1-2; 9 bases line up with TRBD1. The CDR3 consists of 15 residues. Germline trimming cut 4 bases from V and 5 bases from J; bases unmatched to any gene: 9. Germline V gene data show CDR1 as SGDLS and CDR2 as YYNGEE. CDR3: CASSRKTGTGYGYTF. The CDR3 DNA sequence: TGTGCCAGCAGCAGAAAGACCGGGACAGGGTATGGCTACACCTTC.

CDR3 DNA sequence: TGCAGTGCTCCTCAGGGGTTTGAAGCTTTCTTT. The encoded protein is CSAPQGFEAFF. The V call is TRBV20-1, the J call TRBJ1-1; D is possibly TRBD1 (6 bases). The V end lost 5 bases, the J end lost 7 bases, and 11 bases lay between the germline ends. In germline, CDR1 is DFQATT, CDR2 SNEGSKA (reference sequence). The CDR3 has 11 amino acids.

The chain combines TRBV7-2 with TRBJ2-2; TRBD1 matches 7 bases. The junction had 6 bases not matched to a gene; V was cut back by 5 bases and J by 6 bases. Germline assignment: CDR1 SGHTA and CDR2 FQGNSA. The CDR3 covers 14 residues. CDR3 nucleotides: TGTGCCAGCAGCCTACGGACAGGTCCCGGGGAGCTGTTTTTT. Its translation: CASSLRTGPGELFF.

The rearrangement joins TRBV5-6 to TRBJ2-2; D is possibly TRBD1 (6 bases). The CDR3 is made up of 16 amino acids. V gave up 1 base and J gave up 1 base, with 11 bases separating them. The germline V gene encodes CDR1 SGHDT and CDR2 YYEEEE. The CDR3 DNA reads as TGTGCCAGCAGCTTGTTGGGACACAGGAACACCGGGGAGCTGTTTTTT. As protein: CASSLLGHRNTGELFF.

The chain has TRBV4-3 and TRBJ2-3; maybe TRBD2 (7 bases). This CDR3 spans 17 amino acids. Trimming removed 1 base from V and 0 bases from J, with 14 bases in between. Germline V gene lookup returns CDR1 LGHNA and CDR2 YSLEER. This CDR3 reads CASSQGGGGGSTDTQYF. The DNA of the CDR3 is TGCGCCAGCAGCCAAGGAGGAGGGGGGGGTAGCACAGATACGCAGTATTTT.

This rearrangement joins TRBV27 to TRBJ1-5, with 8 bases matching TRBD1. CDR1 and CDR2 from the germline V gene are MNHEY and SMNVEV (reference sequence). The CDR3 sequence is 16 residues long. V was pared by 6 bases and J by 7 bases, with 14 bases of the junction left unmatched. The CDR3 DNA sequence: TGTGCCAGCAGCCCCAAGGGGTTCAGGGGGCAACAGCCCCAGCATTTT. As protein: CASSPKGFRGQQPQHF.

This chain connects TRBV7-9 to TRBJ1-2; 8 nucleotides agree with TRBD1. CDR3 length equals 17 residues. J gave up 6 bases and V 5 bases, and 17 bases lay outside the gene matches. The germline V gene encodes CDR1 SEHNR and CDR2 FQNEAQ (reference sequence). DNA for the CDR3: TGTGCCAGCAGCCCCTACGTTGGGACAGGCTCCCCCGATGGCTACACCTTC. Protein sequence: CASSPYVGTGSPDGYTF.

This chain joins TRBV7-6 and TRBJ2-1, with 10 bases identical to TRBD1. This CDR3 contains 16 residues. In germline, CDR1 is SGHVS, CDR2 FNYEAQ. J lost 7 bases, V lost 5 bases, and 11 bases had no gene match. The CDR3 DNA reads TGTGCCAGCAGCCGACGAGGGGACAGGGGTGCGAATGAGCAGTTCTTC. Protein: CASSRRGDRGANEQFF.

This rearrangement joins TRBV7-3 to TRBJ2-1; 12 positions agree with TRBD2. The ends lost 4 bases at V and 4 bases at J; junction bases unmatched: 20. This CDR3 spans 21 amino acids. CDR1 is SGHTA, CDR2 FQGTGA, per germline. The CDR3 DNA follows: TGTGCCAGCAGCTCCCGCCTACCCGGGGGTACTAGCGGGGGGCCTTACAATGAGCAGTTCTTC. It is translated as CASSSRLPGGTSGGPYNEQFF.

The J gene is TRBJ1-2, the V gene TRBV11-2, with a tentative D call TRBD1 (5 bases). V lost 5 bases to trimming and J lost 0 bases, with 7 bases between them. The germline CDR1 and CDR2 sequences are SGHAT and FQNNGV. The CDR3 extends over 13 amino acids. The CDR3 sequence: CASSPTANYGYTF. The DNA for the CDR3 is TGTGCCAGCAGCCCGACAGCTAACTATGGCTACACCTTC.

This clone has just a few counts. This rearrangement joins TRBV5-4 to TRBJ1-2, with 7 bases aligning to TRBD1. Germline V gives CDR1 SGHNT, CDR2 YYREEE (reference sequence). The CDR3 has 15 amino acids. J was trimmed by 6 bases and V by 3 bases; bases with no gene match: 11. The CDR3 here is CASSSIDRVRDGYTF. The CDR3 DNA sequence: TGTGCCAGCAGCTCTATTGACAGGGTACGGGATGGCTACACCTTC.

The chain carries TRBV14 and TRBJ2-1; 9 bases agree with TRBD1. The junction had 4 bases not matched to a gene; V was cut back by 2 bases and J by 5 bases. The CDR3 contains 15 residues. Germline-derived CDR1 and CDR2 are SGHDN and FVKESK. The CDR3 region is CASSQTGTGHNEQFF. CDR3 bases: TGTGCCAGCAGCCAAACCGGGACAGGGCACAATGAGCAGTTCTTC. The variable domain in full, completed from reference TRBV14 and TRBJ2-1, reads EAGVTQFPSHSVIEKGQTVTLRCDPISGHDNLYWYRRVMGKEIKFLLHFVKESKQDESGMPNNRFLAERTGGTYSTLKVQPAELEDSGVYFCASSQTGTGHNEQFFGPGTRLTVL.